The source of this T cell receptor beta chain is a study of CD8 T cells in Susac syndrome. Germline CDR1 reads DFQATT; CDR2 reads SNEGSKA (reference sequence). V lost 3 bases and J lost 10, with 13 bases in between. The CDR3 contains 12 residues. RNA, at 0.5 to 1 ug, was reverse transcribed with random hexamers. Across 54 Vbeta and 13 Jbeta, immunoSEQ multiplex PCR amplified TCR beta CDR3. TCRdb re-called the immunoSEQ multiplex PCR reads with MiXCR, one entry per CDR3 protein. The profile shows 200,000 or so distinct CDR3 sequences, 90% to 95% of them singletons. The sequenced sample consisted of CD4+ T cells from PBMCs. The TCR sequence derives from a human donor with multiple sclerosis. The chain uses TRBV20-1 and TRBJ2-1, with D possibly being TRBD2 (5 bases). The CDR3: CSARDGVGEQFF. In DNA, the CDR3 is TGCAGTGCTAGGGACGGGGTTGGGGAGCAGTTCTTC.